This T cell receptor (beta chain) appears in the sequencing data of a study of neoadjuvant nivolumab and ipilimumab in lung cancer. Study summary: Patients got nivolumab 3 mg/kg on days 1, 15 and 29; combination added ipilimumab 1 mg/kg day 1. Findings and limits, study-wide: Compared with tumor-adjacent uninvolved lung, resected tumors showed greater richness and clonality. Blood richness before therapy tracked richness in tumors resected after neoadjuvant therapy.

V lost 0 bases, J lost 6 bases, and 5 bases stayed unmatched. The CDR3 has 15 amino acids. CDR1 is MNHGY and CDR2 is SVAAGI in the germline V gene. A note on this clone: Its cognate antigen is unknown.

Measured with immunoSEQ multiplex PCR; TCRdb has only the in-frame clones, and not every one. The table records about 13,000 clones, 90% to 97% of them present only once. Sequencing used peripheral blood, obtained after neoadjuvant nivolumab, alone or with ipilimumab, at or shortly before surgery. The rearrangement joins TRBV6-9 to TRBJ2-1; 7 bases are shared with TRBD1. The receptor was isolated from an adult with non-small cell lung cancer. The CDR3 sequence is CASSYSTGMGNEQFF. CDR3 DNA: TGTGCCAGCAGTTATTCGACAGGGATGGGCAATGAGCAGTTCTTC.